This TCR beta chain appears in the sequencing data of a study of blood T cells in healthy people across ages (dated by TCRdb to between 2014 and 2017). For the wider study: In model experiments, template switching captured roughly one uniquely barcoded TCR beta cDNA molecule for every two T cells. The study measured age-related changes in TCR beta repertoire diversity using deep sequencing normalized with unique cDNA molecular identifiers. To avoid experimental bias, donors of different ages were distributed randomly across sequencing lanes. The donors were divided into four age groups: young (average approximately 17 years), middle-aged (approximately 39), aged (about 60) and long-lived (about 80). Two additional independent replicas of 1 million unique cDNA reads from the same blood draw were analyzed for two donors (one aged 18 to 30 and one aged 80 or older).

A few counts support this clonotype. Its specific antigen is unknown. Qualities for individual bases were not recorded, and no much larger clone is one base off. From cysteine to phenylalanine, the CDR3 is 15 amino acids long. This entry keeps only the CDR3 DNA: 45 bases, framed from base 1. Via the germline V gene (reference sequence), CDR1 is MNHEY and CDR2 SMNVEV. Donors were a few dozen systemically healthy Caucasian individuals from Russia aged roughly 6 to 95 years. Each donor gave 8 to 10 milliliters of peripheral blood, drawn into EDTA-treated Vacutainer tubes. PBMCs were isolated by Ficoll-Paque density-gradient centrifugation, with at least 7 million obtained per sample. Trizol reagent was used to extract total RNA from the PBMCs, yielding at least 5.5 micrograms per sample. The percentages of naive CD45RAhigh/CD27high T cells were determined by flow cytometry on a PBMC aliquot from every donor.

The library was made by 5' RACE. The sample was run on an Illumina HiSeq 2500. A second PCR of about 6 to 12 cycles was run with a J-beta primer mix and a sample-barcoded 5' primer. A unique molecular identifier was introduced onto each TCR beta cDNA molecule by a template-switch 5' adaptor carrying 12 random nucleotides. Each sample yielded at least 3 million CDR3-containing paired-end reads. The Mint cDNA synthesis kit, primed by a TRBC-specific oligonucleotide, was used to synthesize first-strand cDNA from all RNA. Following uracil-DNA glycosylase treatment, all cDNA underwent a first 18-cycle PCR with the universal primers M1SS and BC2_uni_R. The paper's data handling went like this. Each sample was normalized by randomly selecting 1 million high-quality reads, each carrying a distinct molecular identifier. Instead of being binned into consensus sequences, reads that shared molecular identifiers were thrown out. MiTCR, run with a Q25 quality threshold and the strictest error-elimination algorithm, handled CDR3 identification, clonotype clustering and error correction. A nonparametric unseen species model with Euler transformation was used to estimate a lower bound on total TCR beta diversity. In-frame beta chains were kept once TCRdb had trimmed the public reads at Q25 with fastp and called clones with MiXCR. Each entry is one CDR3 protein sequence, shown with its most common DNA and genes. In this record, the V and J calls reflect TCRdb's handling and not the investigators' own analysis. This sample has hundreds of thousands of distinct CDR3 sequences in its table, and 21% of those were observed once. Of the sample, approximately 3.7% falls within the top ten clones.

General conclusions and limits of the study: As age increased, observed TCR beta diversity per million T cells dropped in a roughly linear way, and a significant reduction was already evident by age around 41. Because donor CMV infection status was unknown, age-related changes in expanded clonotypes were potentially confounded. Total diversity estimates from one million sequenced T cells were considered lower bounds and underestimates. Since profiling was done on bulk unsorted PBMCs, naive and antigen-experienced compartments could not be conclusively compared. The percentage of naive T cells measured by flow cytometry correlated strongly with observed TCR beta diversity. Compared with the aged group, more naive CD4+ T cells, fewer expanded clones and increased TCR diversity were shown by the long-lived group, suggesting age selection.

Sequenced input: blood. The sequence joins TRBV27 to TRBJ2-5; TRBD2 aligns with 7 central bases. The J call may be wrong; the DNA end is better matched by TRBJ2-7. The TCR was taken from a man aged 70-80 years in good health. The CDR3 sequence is CASSLRAGPSYEQYF. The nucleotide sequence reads TGTGCCAGCAGTTTACGAGCGGGACCCTCCTACGAGCAGTACTTC.